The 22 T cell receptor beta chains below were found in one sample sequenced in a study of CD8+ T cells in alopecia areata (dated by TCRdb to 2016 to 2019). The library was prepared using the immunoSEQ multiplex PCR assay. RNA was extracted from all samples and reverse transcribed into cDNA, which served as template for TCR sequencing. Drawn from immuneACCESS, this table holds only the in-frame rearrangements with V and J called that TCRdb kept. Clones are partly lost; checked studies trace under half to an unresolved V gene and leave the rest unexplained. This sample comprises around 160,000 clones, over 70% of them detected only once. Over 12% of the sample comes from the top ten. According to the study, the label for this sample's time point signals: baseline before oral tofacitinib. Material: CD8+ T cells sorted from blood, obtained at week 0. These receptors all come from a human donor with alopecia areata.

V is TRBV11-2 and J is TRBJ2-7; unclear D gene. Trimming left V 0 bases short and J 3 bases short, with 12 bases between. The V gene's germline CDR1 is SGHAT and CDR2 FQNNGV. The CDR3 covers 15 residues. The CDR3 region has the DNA TGTGCCAGCAGCTTAGAGTCGGGCTACTTCTACGAGCAGTACTTC. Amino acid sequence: CASSLESGYFYEQYF.

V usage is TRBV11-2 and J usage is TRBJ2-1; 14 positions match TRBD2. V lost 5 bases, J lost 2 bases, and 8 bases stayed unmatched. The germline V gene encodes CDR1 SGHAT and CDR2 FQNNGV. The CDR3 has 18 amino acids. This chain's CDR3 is CASSVHGTSGSAYNEQFF. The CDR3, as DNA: TGTGCCAGCAGCGTCCACGGGACTAGCGGGAGCGCCTACAATGAGCAGTTCTTC.

CDR3 bases: TGTGCCAGCAGCCATGCCTGGAAGGGGGCCGGGGAGCTGTTTTTT. Its protein product is CASSHAWKGAGELFF. V and J are TRBV4-2 and TRBJ2-2; tentative D call: TRBD1 (6 bases). The V end lost 3 bases, the J end lost 6 bases, and 14 bases lay between the germline ends. This CDR3 spans 15 amino acids. Germline CDR1 and CDR2: LGHNA and YNFKEQ.

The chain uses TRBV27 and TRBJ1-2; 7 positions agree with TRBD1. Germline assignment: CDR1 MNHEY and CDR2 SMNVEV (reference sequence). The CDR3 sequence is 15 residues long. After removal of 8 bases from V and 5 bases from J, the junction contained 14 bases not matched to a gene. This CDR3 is CASSNKGGAWYGYTF. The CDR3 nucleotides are TGTGCCAGCTCTAATAAAGGGGGCGCTTGGTATGGCTACACCTTC.

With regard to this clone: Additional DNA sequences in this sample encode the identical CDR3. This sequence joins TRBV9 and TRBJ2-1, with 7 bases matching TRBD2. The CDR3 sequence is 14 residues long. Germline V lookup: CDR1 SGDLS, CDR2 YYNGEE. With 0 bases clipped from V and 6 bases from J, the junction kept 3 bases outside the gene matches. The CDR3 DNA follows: TGTGCCAGCAGCGTAGGCGGGGGATCCAATGAGCAGTTCTTC. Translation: CASSVGGGSNEQFF.

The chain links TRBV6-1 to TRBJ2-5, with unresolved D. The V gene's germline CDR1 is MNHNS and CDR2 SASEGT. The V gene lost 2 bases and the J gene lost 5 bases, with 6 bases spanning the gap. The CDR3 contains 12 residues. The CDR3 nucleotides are TGTGCCAGCAGTGAAATGGATGAGACCCAGTACTTC. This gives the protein CASSEMDETQYF.

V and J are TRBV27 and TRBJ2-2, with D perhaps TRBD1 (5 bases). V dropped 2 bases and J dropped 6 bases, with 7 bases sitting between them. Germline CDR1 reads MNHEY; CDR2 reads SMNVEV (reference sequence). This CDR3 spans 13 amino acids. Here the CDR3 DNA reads TGTGCCAGCAGTTTAAGGGGATCCGGGGAGCTGTTTTTT. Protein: CASSLRGSGELFF.

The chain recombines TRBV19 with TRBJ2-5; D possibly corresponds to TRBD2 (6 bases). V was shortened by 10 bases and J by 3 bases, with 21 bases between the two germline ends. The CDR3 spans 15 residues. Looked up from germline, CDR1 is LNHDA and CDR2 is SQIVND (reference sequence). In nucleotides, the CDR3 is TGTGCCACGTTTCTTCCCCCGCGGGAAGAAGAGACCCAGTACTTC. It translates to CATFLPPREEETQYF.

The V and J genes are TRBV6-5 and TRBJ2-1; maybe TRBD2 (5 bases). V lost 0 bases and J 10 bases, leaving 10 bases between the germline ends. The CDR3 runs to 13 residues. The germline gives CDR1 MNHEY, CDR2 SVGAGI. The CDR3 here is CASSYSTRYEQFF. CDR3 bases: TGTGCCAGCAGTTACTCAACTAGATACGAGCAGTTCTTC.

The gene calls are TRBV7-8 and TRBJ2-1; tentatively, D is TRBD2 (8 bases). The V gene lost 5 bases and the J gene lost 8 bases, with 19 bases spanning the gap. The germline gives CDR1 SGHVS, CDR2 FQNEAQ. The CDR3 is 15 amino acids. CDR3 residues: CASSPRGTGGDEQFF. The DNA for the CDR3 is TGTGCCAGCAGCCCCAGGGGGACCGGGGGGGATGAGCAGTTCTTC.

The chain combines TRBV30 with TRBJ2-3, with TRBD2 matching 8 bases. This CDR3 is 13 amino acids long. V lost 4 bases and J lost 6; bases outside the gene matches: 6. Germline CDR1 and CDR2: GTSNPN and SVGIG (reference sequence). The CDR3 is CAWTGTSDDTQYF. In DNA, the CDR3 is TGTGCCTGGACCGGGACTAGTGATGATACGCAGTATTTT. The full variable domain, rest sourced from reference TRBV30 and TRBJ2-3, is SQTIHQWPATLVQPVGSPLSLECTVEGTSNPNLYWYRQAAGRGLQLLFYSVGIGQISSEVPQNLSASRPQDRQFILSSKKLLLSDSGFYLCAWTGTSDDTQYFGPGTRLTVL.

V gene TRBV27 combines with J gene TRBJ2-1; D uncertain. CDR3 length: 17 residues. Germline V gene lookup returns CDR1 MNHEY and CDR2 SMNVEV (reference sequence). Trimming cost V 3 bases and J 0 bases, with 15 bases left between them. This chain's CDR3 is CASSFLRASSSYNEQFF. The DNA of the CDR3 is TGTGCCAGCAGTTTTCTTCGAGCGTCCAGCTCCTACAATGAGCAGTTCTTC.

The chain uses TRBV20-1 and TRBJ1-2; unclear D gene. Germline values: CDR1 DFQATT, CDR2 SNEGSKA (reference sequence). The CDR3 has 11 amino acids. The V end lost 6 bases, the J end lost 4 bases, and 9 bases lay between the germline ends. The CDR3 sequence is CSAEWIYGYTF. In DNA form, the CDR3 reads TGCAGTGCGGAGTGGATCTATGGCTACACCTTC.

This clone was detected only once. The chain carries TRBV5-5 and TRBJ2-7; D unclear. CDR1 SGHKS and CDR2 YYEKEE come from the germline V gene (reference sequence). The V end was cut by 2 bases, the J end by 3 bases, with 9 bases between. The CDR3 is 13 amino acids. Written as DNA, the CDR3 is TGTGCCAGCAGCTTTACCTCTAGCTACGAGCAGTACTTC. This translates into CASSFTSSYEQYF.

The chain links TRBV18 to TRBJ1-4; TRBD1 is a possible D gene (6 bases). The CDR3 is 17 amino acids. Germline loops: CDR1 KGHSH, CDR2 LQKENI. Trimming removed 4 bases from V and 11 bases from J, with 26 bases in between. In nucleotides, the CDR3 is TGTGCCAGCTCACGTCCAGGGGAGGAGCGAGTTGTCGGGAAACTGTTTTTT. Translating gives CASSRPGEERVVGKLFF. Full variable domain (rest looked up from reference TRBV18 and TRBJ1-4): NAGVMQNPRHLVRRRGQEARLRCSPMKGHSHVYWYRQLPEEGLKFMVYLQKENIIDESGMPKERFSAEFPKEGPSILRIQQVVRGDSAAYFCASSRPGEERVVGKLFFGSGTQLSVL.

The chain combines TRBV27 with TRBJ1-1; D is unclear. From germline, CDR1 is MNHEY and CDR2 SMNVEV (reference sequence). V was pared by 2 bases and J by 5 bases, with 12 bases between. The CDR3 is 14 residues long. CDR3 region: CASSLEAPGTEAFF. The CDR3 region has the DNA TGTGCCAGCAGTTTAGAGGCGCCGGGGACTGAAGCTTTCTTT.

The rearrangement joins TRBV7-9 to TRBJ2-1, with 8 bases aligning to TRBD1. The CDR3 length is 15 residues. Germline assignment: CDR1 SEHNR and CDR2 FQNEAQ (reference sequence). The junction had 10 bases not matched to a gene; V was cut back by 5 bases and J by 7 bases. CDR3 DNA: TGTGCCAGCAGCGCCTTTTCGACAGGGGTAAATGAGCAGTTCTTC. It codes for CASSAFSTGVNEQFF.

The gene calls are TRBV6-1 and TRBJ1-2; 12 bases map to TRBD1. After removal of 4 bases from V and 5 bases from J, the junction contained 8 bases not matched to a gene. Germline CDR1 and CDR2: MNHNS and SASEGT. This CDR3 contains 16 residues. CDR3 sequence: CASSGPGQGAGYGYTF. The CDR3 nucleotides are TGTGCCAGCAGTGGGCCGGGACAGGGGGCAGGGTATGGCTACACCTTC.

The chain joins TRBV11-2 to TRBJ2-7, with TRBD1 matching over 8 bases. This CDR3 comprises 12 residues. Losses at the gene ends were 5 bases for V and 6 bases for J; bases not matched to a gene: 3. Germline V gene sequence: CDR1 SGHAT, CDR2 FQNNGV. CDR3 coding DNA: TGTGCCAGCAGCCCGGACAGGGTCGAGCAGTACTTC. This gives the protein CASSPDRVEQYF.

CDR3 protein: CASSELQGVTDTQYF. In DNA, the CDR3 is TGTGCCAGCAGTGAACTACAGGGGGTCACAGATACGCAGTATTTT. The gene calls are TRBV2 and TRBJ2-3; 8 nucleotides match TRBD1. Germline CDR1 is SNHLY and CDR2 is FYNNEI. The CDR3 is made up of 15 amino acids. The ends lost 2 bases at V and 2 bases at J; junction bases unmatched: 3. Full variable domain (missing parts from reference TRBV2 and TRBJ2-3): EPEVTQTPSHQVTQMGQEVILRCVPISNHLYFYWYRQILGQKVEFLVSFYNNEISEKSEIFDDQFSVERPDGSNFTLKIRSTKLEDSAMYFCASSELQGVTDTQYFGPGTRLTVL.

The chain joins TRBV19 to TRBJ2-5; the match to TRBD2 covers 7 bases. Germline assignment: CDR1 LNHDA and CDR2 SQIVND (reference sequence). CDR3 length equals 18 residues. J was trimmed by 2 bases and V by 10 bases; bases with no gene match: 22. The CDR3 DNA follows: TGTGCCACCCGGGGCCCGGCTAGCGGCGATCAATATCAAGAGACCCAGTACTTC. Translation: CATRGPASGDQYQETQYF.

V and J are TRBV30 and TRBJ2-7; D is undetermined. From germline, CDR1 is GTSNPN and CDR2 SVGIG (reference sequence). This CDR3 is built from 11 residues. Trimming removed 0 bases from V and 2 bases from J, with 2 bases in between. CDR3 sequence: CAWSVTYEQYF. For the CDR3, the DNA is TGTGCCTGGAGTGTAACCTACGAGCAGTACTTC.